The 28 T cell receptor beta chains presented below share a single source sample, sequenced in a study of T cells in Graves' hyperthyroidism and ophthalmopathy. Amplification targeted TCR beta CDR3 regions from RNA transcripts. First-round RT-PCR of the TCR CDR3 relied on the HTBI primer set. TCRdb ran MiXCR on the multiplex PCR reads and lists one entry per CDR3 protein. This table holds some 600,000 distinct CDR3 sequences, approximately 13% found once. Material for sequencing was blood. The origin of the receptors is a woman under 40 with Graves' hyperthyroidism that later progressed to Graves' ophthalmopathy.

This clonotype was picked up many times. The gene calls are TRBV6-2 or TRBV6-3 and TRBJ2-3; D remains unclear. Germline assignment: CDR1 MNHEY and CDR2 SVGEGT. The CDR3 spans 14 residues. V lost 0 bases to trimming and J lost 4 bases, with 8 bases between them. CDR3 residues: CASSYSAGPDTQYF. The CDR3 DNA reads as TGTGCCAGCAGTTACTCGGCAGGTCCAGATACGCAGTATTTT.

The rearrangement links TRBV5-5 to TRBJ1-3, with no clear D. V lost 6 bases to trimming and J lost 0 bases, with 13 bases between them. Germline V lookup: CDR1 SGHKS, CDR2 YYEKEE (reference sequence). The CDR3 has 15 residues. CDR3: CASTTPGYSGNTIYF. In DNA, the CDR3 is TGTGCCAGCACCACACCCGGGTACTCTGGAAACACCATATATTTT. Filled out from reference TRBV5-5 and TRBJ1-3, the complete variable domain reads DAGVTQSPTHLIKTRGQQVTLRCSPISGHKSVSWYQQVLGQGPQFIFQYYEKEERGRGNFPDRFSARQFPNYSSELNVNALLLGDSALYLCASTTPGYSGNTIYFGEGSWLTVV.

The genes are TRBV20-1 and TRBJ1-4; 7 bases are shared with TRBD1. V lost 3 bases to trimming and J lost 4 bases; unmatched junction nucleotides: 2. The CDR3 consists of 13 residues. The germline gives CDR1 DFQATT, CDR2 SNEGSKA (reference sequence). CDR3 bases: TGCAGTGCTAGCGGACAGGATAATGAAAAACTGTTTTTT. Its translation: CSASGQDNEKLFF.

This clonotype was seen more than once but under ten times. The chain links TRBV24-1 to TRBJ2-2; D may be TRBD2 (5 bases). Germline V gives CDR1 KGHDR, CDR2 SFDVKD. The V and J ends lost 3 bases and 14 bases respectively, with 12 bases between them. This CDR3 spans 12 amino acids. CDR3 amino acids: CATSDPTEGLFF. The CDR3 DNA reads TGTGCCACCAGTGATCCCACCGAGGGACTGTTTTTT.

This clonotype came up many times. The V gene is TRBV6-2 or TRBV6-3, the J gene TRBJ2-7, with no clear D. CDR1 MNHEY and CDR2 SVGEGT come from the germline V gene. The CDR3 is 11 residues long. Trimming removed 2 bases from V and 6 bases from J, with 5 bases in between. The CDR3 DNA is TGTGCCAGCAGTTACCCTAGCGAGCAGTACTTC. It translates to CASSYPSEQYF.

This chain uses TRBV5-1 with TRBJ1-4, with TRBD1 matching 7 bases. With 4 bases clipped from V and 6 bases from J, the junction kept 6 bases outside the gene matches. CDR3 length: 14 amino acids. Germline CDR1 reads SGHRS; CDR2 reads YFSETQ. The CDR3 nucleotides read TGCGCCAGCAGCCCCGGGACAGCTGATGAAAAACTGTTTTTT. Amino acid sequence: CASSPGTADEKLFF.

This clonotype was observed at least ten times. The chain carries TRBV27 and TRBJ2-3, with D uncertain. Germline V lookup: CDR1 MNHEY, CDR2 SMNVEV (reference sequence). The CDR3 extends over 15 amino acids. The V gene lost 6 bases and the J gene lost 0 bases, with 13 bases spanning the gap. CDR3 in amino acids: CASRPNQFSTDTQYF. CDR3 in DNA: TGTGCCAGCAGGCCAAATCAGTTTAGCACAGATACGCAGTATTTT.

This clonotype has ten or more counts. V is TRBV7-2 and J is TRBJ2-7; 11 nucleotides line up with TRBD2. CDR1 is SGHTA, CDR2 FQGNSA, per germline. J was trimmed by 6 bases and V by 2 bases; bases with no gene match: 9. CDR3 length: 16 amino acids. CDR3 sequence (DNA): TGTGCCAGCAGCTTATCGGCCACTAGCGGGAGAGGCGAGCAGTACTTC. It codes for CASSLSATSGRGEQYF. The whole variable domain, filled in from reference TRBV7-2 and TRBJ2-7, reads GAGVSQSPSNKVTEKGKDVELRCDPISGHTALYWYRQSLGQGLEFLIYFQGNSAPDKSGLPSDRFSAERTGGSVSTLTIQRTQQEDSAVYLCASSLSATSGRGEQYFGPGTRLTVT.

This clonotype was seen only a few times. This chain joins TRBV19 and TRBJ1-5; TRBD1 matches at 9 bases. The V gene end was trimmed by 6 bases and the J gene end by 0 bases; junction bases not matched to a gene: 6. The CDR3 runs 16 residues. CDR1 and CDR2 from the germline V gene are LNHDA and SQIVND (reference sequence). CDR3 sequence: CASSLWTGDSNQPQHF. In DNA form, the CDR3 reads TGTGCCAGTAGCCTTTGGACAGGGGATAGCAATCAGCCCCAGCATTTT.

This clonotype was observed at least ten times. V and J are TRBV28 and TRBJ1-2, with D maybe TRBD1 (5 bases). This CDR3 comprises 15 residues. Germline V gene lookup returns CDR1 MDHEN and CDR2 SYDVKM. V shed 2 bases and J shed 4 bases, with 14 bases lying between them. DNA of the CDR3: TGTGCCAGCAGTTTAGCCCCCTTGACAGCCTATGGCTACACCTTC. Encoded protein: CASSLAPLTAYGYTF.

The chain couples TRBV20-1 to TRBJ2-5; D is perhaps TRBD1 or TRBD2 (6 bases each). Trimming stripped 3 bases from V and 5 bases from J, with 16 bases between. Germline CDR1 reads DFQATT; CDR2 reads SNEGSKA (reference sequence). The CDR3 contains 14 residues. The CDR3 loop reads CSARPGGTGETQYF. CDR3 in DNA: TGCAGTGCTAGGCCCGGGGGCACCGGGGAGACCCAGTACTTC.

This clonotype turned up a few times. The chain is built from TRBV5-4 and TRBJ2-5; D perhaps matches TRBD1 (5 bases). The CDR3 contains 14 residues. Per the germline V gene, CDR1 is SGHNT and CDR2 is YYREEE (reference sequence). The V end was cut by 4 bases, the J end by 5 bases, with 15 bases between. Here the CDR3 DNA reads TGTGCCAGCAGCCCAGATCCAGGGAAGGAGACCCAGTACTTC. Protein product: CASSPDPGKETQYF.

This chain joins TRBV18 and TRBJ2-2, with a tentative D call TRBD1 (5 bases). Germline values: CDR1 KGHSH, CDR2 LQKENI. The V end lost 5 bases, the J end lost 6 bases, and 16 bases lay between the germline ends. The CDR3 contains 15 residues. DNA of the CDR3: TGTGCCAGCTCATCACGACAGTACGATGCCGGGGAGCTGTTTTTT. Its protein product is CASSSRQYDAGELFF. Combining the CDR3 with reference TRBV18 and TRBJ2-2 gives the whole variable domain NAGVMQNPRHLVRRRGQEARLRCSPMKGHSHVYWYRQLPEEGLKFMVYLQKENIIDESGMPKERFSAEFPKEGPSILRIQQVVRGDSAAYFCASSSRQYDAGELFFGEGSRLTVL.

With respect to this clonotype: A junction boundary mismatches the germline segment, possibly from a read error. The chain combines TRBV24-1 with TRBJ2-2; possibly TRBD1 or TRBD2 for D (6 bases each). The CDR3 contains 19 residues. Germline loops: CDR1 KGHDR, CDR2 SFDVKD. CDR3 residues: CAISDSKDLGGAEAGELFF. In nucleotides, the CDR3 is TGTGCCATCAGTGATTCGAAGGACTTGGGGGGCGCCGAGGCCGGGGAGCTGTTTTTT.

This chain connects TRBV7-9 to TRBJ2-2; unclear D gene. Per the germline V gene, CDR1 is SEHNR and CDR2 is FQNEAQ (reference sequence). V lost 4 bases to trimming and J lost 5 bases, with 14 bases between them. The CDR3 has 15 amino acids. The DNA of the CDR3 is TGTGCCAGCAGCTCCCAGGACCTCGCGACCGGGGAGCTGTTTTTT. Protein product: CASSSQDLATGELFF.

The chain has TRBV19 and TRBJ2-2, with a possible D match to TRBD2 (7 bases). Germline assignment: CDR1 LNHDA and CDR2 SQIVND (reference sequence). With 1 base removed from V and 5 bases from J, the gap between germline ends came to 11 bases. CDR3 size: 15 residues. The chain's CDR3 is CASSIGGGGTGELFF. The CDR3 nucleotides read TGTGCCAGTAGTATAGGCGGGGGCGGGACCGGGGAGCTGTTTTTT.

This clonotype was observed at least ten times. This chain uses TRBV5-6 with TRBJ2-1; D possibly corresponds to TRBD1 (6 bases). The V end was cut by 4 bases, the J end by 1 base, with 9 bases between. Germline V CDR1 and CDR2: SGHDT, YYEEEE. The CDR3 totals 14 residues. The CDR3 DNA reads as TGTGCCAGCAGCCCAAGGGGGTCCTACAATGAGCAGTTCTTC. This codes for CASSPRGSYNEQFF.

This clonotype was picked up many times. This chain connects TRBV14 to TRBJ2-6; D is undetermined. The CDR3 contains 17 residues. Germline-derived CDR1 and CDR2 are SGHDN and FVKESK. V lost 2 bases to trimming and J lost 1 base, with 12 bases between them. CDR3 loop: CASSQFGPRSGANVLTF. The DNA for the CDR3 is TGTGCCAGCAGCCAATTCGGACCGAGGTCTGGGGCCAACGTCCTGACTTTC.

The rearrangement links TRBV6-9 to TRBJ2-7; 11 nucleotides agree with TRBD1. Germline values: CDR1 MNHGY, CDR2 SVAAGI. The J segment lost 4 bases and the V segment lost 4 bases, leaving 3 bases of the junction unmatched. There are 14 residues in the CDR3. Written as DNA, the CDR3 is TGTGCCAGCAGTTGGACAGGGGGCGTATACGAGCAGTACTTC. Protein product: CASSWTGGVYEQYF.

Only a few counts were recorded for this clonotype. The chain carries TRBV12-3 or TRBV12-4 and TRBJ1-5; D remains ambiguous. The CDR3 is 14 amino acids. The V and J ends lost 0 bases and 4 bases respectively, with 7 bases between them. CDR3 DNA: TGTGCCAGCAGTTTAGCGGGGAGGAATCAGCCCCAGCATTTT. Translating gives CASSLAGRNQPQHF.

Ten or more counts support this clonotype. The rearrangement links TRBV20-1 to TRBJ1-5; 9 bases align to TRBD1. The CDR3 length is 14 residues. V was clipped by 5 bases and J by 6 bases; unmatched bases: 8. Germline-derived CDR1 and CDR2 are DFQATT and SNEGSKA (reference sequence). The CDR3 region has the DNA TGCAGTGCTTGGACAGGGGATGATTCTCAGCCCCAGCATTTT. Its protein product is CSAWTGDDSQPQHF.

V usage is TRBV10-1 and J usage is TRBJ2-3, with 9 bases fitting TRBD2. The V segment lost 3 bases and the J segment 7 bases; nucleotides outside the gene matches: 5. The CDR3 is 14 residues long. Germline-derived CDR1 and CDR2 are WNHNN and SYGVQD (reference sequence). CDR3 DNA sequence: TGCGCCAGCAGTGATGGGACTAGCACGTATACGCAGTATTTT. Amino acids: CASSDGTSTYTQYF.

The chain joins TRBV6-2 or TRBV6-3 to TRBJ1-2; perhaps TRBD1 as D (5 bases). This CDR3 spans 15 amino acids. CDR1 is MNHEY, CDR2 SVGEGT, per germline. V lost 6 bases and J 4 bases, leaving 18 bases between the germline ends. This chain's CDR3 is CASSYDSGSSYGYTF. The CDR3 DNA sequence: TGTGCCAGCAGCTACGACAGCGGGAGCTCCTATGGCTACACCTTC.

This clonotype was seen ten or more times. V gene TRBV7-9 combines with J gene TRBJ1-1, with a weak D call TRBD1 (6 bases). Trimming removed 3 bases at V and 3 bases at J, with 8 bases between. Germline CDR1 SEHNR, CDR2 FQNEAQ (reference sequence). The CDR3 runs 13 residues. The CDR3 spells CASSFGQYTEAFF. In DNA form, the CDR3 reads TGTGCCAGCAGCTTTGGACAGTACACTGAAGCTTTCTTT.

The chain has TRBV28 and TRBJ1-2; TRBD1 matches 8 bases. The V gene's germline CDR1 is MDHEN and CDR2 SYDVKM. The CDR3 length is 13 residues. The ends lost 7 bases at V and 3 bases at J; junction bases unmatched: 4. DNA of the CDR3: TGTGCCAGCACCTTGACAGGGGACTATGGCTACACCTTC. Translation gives CASTLTGDYGYTF.

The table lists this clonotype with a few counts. For the CDR3, the DNA is TGTGCCAGCAGCACGCTAGCGGGAGGGCCAGGTACCGGGGAGCTGTTTTTT. Residues: CASSTLAGGPGTGELFF. This sequence joins TRBV2 and TRBJ2-2; 12 positions match TRBD2. V was clipped by 6 bases and J by 5 bases; unmatched bases: 10. Germline V gene sequence: CDR1 SNHLY, CDR2 FYNNEI. This CDR3 is 17 amino acids long.

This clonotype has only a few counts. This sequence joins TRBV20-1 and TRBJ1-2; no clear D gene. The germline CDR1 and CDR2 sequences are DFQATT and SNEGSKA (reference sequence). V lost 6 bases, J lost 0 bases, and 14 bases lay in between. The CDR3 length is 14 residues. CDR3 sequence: CSARNRSPNYGYTF. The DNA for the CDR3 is TGCAGTGCCCGGAATCGATCCCCTAACTATGGCTACACCTTC.

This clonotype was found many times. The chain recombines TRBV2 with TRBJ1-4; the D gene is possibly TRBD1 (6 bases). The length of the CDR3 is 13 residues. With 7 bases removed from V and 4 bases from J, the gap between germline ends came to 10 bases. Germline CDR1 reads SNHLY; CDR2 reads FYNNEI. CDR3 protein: CASKGDFNEKLFF. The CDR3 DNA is TGTGCCAGCAAGGGGGATTTTAATGAAAAACTGTTTTTT.